What follows are 14 T cell receptor beta chains derived from one specimen sequenced in a study of T cell changes during pregnancy in multiple sclerosis (dated by TCRdb to between 2017 and 2020). Preparation of the library involved the immunoSEQ multiplex PCR assay. TCRdb re-hosts the immuneACCESS table, in-frame sequences only. Its copies lack some clones; in the studies checked, an unresolved V gene accounts for under half of them, and the cause for the rest is not known. The sample table shows roughly 90,000 clones, and roughly 93% are seen once. Together, the top ten hold over 3.5% of the sample. The sample here was peripheral blood, taken in the first trimester of pregnancy. These receptors came from a female donor with multiple sclerosis, enrolled in a pregnancy study.

The chain is built from TRBV4-1 and TRBJ1-5, with 11 bases fitting TRBD1. V trimming: 4 bases; J trimming: 7 bases; junction bases outside the gene matches: 12. Germline V gene lookup returns CDR1 MGHRA and CDR2 YSYEKL. The CDR3 has 17 residues. The CDR3 is CASSRGGQGEARQPQHF. CDR3 nucleotides: TGCGCCAGCAGCCGTGGGGGACAGGGGGAGGCACGGCAGCCCCAGCATTTT.

The chain combines TRBV19 with TRBJ1-1; D possibly corresponds to TRBD1 (6 bases). CDR1 and CDR2 from the germline V gene are LNHDA and SQIVND (reference sequence). This CDR3 spans 12 amino acids. The V gene lost 3 bases and the J gene lost 8 bases, with 10 bases spanning the gap. The CDR3 sequence is CASSIRQGEAFF. CDR3 in DNA: TGTGCCAGTAGTATCCGTCAGGGGGAAGCTTTCTTT.

The chain links TRBV19 to TRBJ2-7; TRBD1 matches at 8 bases. J was trimmed by 5 bases and V by 6 bases; bases with no gene match: 12. CDR1 is LNHDA, CDR2 SQIVND, per germline (reference sequence). CDR3 size: 15 residues. This CDR3 is CASRPGQGIIDEQYF. The CDR3 nucleotides are TGTGCCAGTAGACCCGGACAGGGTATTATTGACGAGCAGTACTTC.

V gene TRBV2 combines with J gene TRBJ2-3, with 10 bases matching TRBD2. Germline V gene sequence: CDR1 SNHLY, CDR2 FYNNEI. The V segment lost 6 bases and the J segment 7 bases; nucleotides outside the gene matches: 7. The CDR3 runs to 14 residues. CDR3 in amino acids: CASRSGGASNTQYF. In DNA, the CDR3 is TGTGCCAGCAGGAGCGGGGGGGCCTCGAATACGCAGTATTTT.

The chain couples TRBV5-6 to TRBJ2-1; 7 bases line up with TRBD1. This CDR3 has 13 residues. J lost 11 bases, V lost 4 bases, and 9 bases had no gene match. CDR1 and CDR2 from the germline V gene are SGHDT and YYEEEE. CDR3 residues: CASSPGGGSQQFF. CDR3 DNA: TGTGCCAGCAGCCCAGGGGGTGGGAGCCAGCAGTTCTTC.

This sequence joins TRBV7-9 and TRBJ2-7; D not resolved. Per germline, CDR1 SEHNR and CDR2 FQNEAQ (reference sequence). The CDR3 contains 15 residues. Between the trimmed V and J ends, which lost 4 bases and 0 bases, there was a span of 13 bases. CDR3 protein: CASSSHSFGSYEQYF. The CDR3, as DNA: TGTGCCAGCAGCTCCCACAGTTTTGGCTCCTACGAGCAGTACTTC.

The V call is TRBV2, the J call TRBJ1-2, with 10 bases fitting TRBD1. The V and J ends lost 6 bases and 5 bases, in that order; junction bases with no gene match: 3. Germline CDR1 and CDR2: SNHLY and FYNNEI. The CDR3 runs to 13 residues. The CDR3 reads CASSPDRGYGYTF. CDR3 DNA sequence: TGTGCCAGCAGCCCGGACAGGGGGTATGGCTACACCTTC.

This rearrangement joins TRBV5-1 to TRBJ1-4; 9 positions match TRBD1. This CDR3 is 16 amino acids long. CDR1 is SGHRS, CDR2 YFSETQ, per germline. V shed 3 bases and J 4 bases; nucleotides not matched to a gene: 7. The CDR3 coding sequence is TGCGCCAGCAGCTGGGGGACAGGGCAGCTTAATGAAAAACTGTTTTTT. Protein: CASSWGTGQLNEKLFF.

The chain couples TRBV9 to TRBJ2-5; TRBD2 is a possible D gene (5 bases). Per the germline V gene, CDR1 is SGDLS and CDR2 is YYNGEE. V lost 3 bases, J lost 3 bases, and 15 bases lay in between. The CDR3 sequence is 15 residues long. The CDR3 protein is CASSANGNGEETQYF. DNA of the CDR3: TGTGCCAGCAGCGCGAACGGGAACGGTGAAGAGACCCAGTACTTC.

V gene TRBV19 combines with J gene TRBJ2-5; maybe TRBD1 (5 bases). This CDR3 region has 15 residues. Germline lookup yields CDR1 LNHDA and CDR2 SQIVND (reference sequence). Trimming took off 6 bases at V and 5 bases at J, with 19 bases between the two ends. CDR3: CASSSNPGWTETQYF. DNA of the CDR3: TGTGCCAGTAGCAGTAATCCAGGGTGGACGGAGACCCAGTACTTC.

The chain uses TRBV5-6 and TRBJ2-2; TRBD2 is a possible D gene (7 bases). Trimming left V 2 bases short and J 5 bases short, with 16 bases between. Germline V gene sequence: CDR1 SGHDT, CDR2 YYEEEE. The CDR3 has 16 amino acids. This CDR3 reads CASSFGVAGATGELFF. CDR3 DNA sequence: TGTGCCAGCAGCTTTGGGGTTGCGGGGGCTACCGGGGAGCTGTTTTTT.

This sequence joins TRBV10-3 and TRBJ1-6; 9 bases align to TRBD1. The germline CDR1 and CDR2 sequences are ENHRY and SYGVKD. J lost 0 bases, V lost 0 bases, and 6 bases had no gene match. The CDR3 has 19 amino acids. The chain's CDR3 is CAISESGQGKSSYNSPLHF. CDR3 in DNA: TGTGCCATCAGTGAGTCCGGACAGGGGAAAAGCTCCTATAATTCACCCCTCCACTTT.

The chain couples TRBV19 to TRBJ2-1; TRBD2 agrees at 14 bases. The germline V gene encodes CDR1 LNHDA and CDR2 SQIVND (reference sequence). V shed 5 bases and J 6 bases; nucleotides not matched to a gene: 12. The CDR3 runs 18 residues. CDR3 nucleotides: TGTGCCAGTAGTGAAAGACTAGCGGGGGGGCGCCACCTCAATGAGCAGTTCTTC. Protein: CASSERLAGGRHLNEQFF.

Here the CDR3 reads CASSLQAFSTDTQYF. Written as DNA, the CDR3 is TGTGCCAGCAGCCTCCAGGCATTCAGCACAGATACGCAGTATTTT. V and J are TRBV5-4 and TRBJ2-3; no clear D. Trimming left V 4 bases short and J 0 bases short, with 12 bases between. Germline V lookup: CDR1 SGHNT, CDR2 YYREEE (reference sequence). This CDR3 is 15 amino acids long.